This T cell receptor (beta chain) is from a study of T cells of healthy individuals. Per the germline V gene, CDR1 is MNHEY and CDR2 is SMNVEV (reference sequence). With V trimmed by 3 bases and J by 4 bases, 5 bases remained unmatched. The CDR3 length is 14 residues. TCRdb independently ran MiXCR on the 5' RACE reads; one entry per CDR3 protein. Among around 98,000 distinct CDR3 sequences listed, 17% were seen once. The V gene is TRBV27, the J gene TRBJ2-5, with 7 bases aligning to TRBD2. This receptor was obtained from a human donor in good health. The CDR3 region is CASSFITGGETQYF. The CDR3 bases are TGTGCCAGCAGTTTTATAACGGGAGGAGAGACCCAGTACTTC.